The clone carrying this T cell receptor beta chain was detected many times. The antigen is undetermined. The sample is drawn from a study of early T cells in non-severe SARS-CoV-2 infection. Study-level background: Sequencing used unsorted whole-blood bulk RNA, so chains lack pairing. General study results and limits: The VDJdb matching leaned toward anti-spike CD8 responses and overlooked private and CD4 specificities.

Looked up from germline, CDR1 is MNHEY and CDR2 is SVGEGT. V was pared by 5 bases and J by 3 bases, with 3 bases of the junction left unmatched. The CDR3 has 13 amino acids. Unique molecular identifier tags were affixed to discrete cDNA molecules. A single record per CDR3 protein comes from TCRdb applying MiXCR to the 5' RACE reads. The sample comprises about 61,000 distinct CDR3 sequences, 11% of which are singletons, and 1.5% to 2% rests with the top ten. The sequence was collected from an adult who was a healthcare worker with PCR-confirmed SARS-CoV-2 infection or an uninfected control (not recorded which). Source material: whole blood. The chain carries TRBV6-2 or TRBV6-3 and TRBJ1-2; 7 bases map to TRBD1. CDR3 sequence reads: CASSRGTDYGYTF. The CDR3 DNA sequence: TGTGCCAGCAGTCGGGGGACAGACTATGGCTACACCTTC.